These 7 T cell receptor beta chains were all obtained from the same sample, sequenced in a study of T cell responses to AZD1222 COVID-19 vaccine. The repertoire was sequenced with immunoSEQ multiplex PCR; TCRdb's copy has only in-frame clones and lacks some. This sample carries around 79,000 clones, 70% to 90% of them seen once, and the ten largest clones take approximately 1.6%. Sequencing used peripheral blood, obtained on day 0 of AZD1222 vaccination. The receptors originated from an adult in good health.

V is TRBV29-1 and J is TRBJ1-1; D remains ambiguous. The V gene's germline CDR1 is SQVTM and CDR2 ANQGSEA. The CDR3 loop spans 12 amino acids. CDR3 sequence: CSGSGANTEAFF. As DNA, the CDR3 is TGCAGTGGGTCAGGCGCGAACACTGAAGCTTTCTTT.

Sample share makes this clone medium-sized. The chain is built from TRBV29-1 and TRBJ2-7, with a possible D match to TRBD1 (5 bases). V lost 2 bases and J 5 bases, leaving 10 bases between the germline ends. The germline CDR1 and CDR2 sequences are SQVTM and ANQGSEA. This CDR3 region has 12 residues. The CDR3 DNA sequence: TGCAGCGTTGAAAAGGGGATGGACGAGCAGTACTTC. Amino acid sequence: CSVEKGMDEQYF.

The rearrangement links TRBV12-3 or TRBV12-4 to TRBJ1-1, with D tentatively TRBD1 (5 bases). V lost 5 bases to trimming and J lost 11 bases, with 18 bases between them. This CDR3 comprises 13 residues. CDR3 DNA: TGTGCCAGCAGTCACCCAGGGATCTTACGGGCTTTCTTT. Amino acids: CASSHPGILRAFF.

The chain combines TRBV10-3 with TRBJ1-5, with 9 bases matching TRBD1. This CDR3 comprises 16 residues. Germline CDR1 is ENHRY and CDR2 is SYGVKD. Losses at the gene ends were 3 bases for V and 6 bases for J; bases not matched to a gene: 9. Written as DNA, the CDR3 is TGTGCCATCAGTGACCCGGACAGGGGCGGAGGTCAGCCCCAGCATTTT. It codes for CAISDPDRGGGQPQHF.

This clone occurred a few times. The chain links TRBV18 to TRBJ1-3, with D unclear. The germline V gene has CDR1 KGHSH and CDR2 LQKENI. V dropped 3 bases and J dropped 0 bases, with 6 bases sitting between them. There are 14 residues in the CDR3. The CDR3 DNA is TGTGCCAGCTCACCGGTGGACTCTGGAAACACCATATATTTT. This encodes CASSPVDSGNTIYF. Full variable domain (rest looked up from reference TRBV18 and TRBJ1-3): NAGVMQNPRHLVRRRGQEARLRCSPMKGHSHVYWYRQLPEEGLKFMVYLQKENIIDESGMPKERFSAEFPKEGPSILRIQQVVRGDSAAYFCASSPVDSGNTIYFGEGSWLTVV.

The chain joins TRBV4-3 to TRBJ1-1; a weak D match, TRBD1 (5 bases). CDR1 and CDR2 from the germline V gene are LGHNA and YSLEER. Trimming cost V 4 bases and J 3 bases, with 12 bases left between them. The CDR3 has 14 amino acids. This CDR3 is CASSPPGRDTEAFF. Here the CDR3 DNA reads TGCGCCAGCAGCCCTCCGGGACGGGACACTGAAGCTTTCTTT.

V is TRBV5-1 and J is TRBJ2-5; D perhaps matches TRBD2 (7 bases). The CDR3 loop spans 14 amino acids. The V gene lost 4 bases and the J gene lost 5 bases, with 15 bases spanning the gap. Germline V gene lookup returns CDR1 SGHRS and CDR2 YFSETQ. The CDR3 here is CASSTSGGQETQYF. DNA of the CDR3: TGCGCCAGCAGCACCTCGGGGGGCCAGGAGACCCAGTACTTC.